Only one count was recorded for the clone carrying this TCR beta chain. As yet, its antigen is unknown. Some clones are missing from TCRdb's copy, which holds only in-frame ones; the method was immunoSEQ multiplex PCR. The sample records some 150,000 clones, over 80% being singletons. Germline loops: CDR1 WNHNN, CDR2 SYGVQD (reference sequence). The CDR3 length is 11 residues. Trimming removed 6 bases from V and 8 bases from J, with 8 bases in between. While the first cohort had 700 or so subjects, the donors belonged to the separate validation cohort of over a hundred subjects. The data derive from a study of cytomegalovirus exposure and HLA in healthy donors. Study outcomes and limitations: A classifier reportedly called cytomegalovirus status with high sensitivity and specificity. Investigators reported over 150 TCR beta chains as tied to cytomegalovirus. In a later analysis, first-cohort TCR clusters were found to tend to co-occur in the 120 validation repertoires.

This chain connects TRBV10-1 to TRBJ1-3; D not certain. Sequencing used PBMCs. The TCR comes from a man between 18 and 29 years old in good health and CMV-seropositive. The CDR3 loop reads CASRSEDTIYF. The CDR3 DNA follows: TGCGCCAGCAGAAGTGAGGACACCATATATTTT.